These 20 T cell receptor beta chains share one sample of origin, sequenced in a study of cytomegalovirus exposure and HLA in healthy donors. The primer mix had 60 Vbeta and 13 Jbeta primers. Assay used: immunoSEQ multiplex PCR; TCRdb lists only in-frame clones, some missing. The sample consists of about 190,000 clones, around 83% of them appearing once. Sequencing was carried out using PBMCs. The receptors were gathered from a woman aged 18-29 years in good health and CMV-seronegative.

V usage is TRBV7-9 and J usage is TRBJ2-7; tentative D call: TRBD2 (5 bases). This CDR3 is 11 amino acids long. The germline V gene has CDR1 SEHNR and CDR2 FQNEAQ (reference sequence). V dropped 11 bases and J dropped 4 bases, with 12 bases sitting between them. The CDR3 DNA is TGTGCCGCCTCTGAGGGATACGAGCAGTACTTC. It yields the protein CAASEGYEQYF.

V gene TRBV9 combines with J gene TRBJ1-2; D may be TRBD1 (5 bases). CDR1 and CDR2 from the germline V gene are SGDLS and YYNGEE. The CDR3 is 13 amino acids. Trimming removed 2 bases at V and 7 bases at J, with 12 bases between. The CDR3: CASSVLQGGGYTF. The CDR3 nucleotides are TGTGCCAGCAGCGTGCTCCAGGGTGGTGGCTACACCTTC.

This clone was found a few times. The chain joins TRBV4-1 to TRBJ2-1; 9 nucleotides agree with TRBD2. This CDR3 spans 18 amino acids. CDR1 is MGHRA, CDR2 YSYEKL, per germline. V gave up 0 bases and J gave up 4 bases; unmatched junction bases: 10. In DNA form, the CDR3 reads TGCGCCAGCAGCCAAGATCCGGGACTAGCCCACCTTTACAATGAGCAGTTCTTC. It translates to CASSQDPGLAHLYNEQFF.

This clone was counted a single time. J is TRBJ1-2 and V is TRBV6-1, with D perhaps TRBD1 (6 bases). In germline, CDR1 is MNHNS, CDR2 SASEGT. The CDR3 runs 15 residues. Trimming took off 7 bases at V and 0 bases at J, with 15 bases between the two ends. CDR3 coding DNA: TGTGCCAGCACCAATATGGGGGCGGCTAACTATGGCTACACCTTC. Its translation is CASTNMGAANYGYTF.

CDR3 in DNA: TGTGCCAGCTTAAGCCTACAGGGGGCTGCTGGCTACACCTTC. Its protein is CASLSLQGAAGYTF. The chain joins TRBV6-5 to TRBJ1-2, with 9 nucleotides matching TRBD1. The germline CDR1 and CDR2 sequences are MNHEY and SVGAGI. The V and J ends lost 8 bases and 7 bases, in that order; junction bases with no gene match: 11. This CDR3 comprises 14 residues.

The gene calls are TRBV13 and TRBJ2-5; 7 bases are a match to TRBD1. The junction had 11 bases not matched to a gene; V was cut back by 3 bases and J by 4 bases. This CDR3 comprises 16 residues. The germline V gene encodes CDR1 PRHDT and CDR2 FYEKMQ (reference sequence). The CDR3: CASSFRRGGLGETQYF. In nucleotides, the CDR3 is TGTGCCAGCAGCTTCCGAAGAGGGGGCCTGGGAGAGACCCAGTACTTC. Together with reference TRBV13 and TRBJ2-5, the CDR3 gives the full variable domain: AAGVIQSPRHLIKEKRETATLKCYPIPRHDTVYWYQQGPGQDPQFLISFYEKMQSDKGSIPDRFSAQQFSDYHSELNMSSLELGDSALYFCASSFRRGGLGETQYFGPGTRLLVL.

The V gene is TRBV9, the J gene TRBJ2-7; 7 nucleotides line up with TRBD2. V was pared by 3 bases and J by 1 base, with 7 bases of the junction left unmatched. CDR1 SGDLS and CDR2 YYNGEE come from the germline V gene. This CDR3 spans 15 amino acids. In DNA, the CDR3 is TGTGCCAGCAGCGCGGGACTACAGTCATCCTACGAGCAGTACTTC. Its translation: CASSAGLQSSYEQYF.

This clone was counted a few times. The chain employs TRBV2 and TRBJ1-3; a weak D match, TRBD1 (6 bases). The CDR3 length is 13 residues. Germline CDR1 and CDR2: SNHLY and FYNNEI. V lost 7 bases to trimming and J lost 8 bases, with 15 bases between them. CDR3 nucleotide sequence: TGTGCCAGCATTCGGACAGTCGGGGACACCATATATTTT. As protein: CASIRTVGDTIYF.

The rearrangement uses TRBV5-1 and TRBJ1-1, with D unresolved. With 0 bases removed from V and 3 bases from J, the gap between germline ends came to 18 bases. Germline CDR1 reads SGHRS; CDR2 reads YFSETQ. The CDR3 has 17 residues. CDR3 in amino acids: CASSLVGMRDLHTEAFF. The CDR3 DNA sequence: TGCGCCAGCAGCTTGGTAGGGATGAGGGATTTGCACACTGAAGCTTTCTTT.

The V and J genes are TRBV28 and TRBJ2-5; no firm D call. The CDR3 sequence is 13 residues long. In germline, CDR1 is MDHEN, CDR2 SYDVKM. Trimming removed 1 base at V and 2 bases at J, with 5 bases between. CDR3 nucleotides: TGTGCCAGCAGTTTATTATCTCAAGAGACCCAGTACTTC. Translation gives CASSLLSQETQYF.

The chain recombines TRBV14 with TRBJ1-1; 7 nucleotides agree with TRBD1. The germline V gene encodes CDR1 SGHDN and CDR2 FVKESK. The CDR3 consists of 12 residues. V gave up 5 bases and J gave up 10 bases; unmatched junction bases: 7. The CDR3 sequence is CASSRQGFRAFF. DNA for the CDR3: TGTGCCAGCAGCAGACAGGGATTCCGAGCTTTCTTT.

The V call is TRBV29-1, the J call TRBJ2-5, with D possibly matching TRBD1 (5 bases). The germline CDR1 and CDR2 sequences are SQVTM and ANQGSEA. This CDR3 is 13 amino acids long. Trimming removed 4 bases from V and 7 bases from J, with 16 bases in between. The CDR3 region is CSVGLQAMGTQYF. Here the CDR3 DNA reads TGCAGCGTTGGGTTACAGGCCATGGGGACCCAGTACTTC.

The genes are TRBV30 and TRBJ2-5; D ambiguous. The CDR3 is made up of 12 amino acids. Germline V gives CDR1 GTSNPN, CDR2 SVGIG (reference sequence). Deletions cut 5 bases from V and 4 bases from J, with 11 bases between. The chain's CDR3 is CAWHPTGETQYF. CDR3 in DNA: TGTGCCTGGCACCCGACGGGAGAGACCCAGTACTTC.

V and J are TRBV29-1 and TRBJ2-2, with TRBD1 as a possible D gene (6 bases). The CDR3 runs to 14 residues. V gave up 5 bases and J gave up 4 bases, with 14 bases separating them. Germline V gene sequence: CDR1 SQVTM, CDR2 ANQGSEA. The DNA for the CDR3 is TGCAGCGTTAGCCAGGGGTACCGCACCGGGGAGCTGTTTTTT. It encodes CSVSQGYRTGELFF.

The V and J genes are TRBV2 and TRBJ2-1, with 15 positions matching TRBD2. V gave up 10 bases and J gave up 6 bases; unmatched junction bases: 19. Germline V lookup: CDR1 SNHLY, CDR2 FYNNEI. This CDR3 is 19 amino acids long. CDR3 amino acids: CATQRFAQPGLAGGNEQFF. Written as DNA, the CDR3 is TGTGCCACCCAACGCTTCGCGCAACCGGGACTAGCGGGGGGCAATGAGCAGTTCTTC.

This chain links TRBV7-9 with TRBJ2-7; D might be TRBD1 (6 bases). The CDR3 is 14 residues long. The germline CDR1 and CDR2 sequences are SEHNR and FQNEAQ (reference sequence). Between the trimmed V and J ends, which lost 4 bases and 2 bases, there was a span of 12 bases. DNA for the CDR3: TGTGCCAGCAGCTCGTCAGACAGGACCTACGAGCAGTACTTC. Translation: CASSSSDRTYEQYF.

The J gene is TRBJ2-1, the V gene TRBV2; TRBD2 aligns across 11 bases. The CDR3 is made up of 17 amino acids. V lost 4 bases, J lost 5 bases, and 10 bases stayed unmatched. CDR1 and CDR2 from the germline V gene are SNHLY and FYNNEI. The CDR3 spells CASSVPLTSGGNNEQFF. CDR3 nucleotides: TGTGCCAGCAGTGTCCCCCTTACTAGCGGGGGCAACAATGAGCAGTTCTTC.

This chain joins TRBV18 and TRBJ1-2; 7 bases align to TRBD1. The CDR3 sequence is 14 residues long. Germline assignment: CDR1 KGHSH and CDR2 LQKENI. V gave up 4 bases and J gave up 6 bases; unmatched junction bases: 8. CDR3 in DNA: TGTGCCAGCTCACGAGAGACAGGGCTTGATGGCTACACCTTC. It yields the protein CASSRETGLDGYTF.

This clone was counted a single time. The chain carries TRBV27 and TRBJ1-2; no firm D call. Germline V gene data show CDR1 as MNHEY and CDR2 as SMNVEV (reference sequence). Trimming stripped 7 bases from V and 0 bases from J, with 9 bases between. The CDR3 extends over 13 amino acids. The CDR3, as DNA: TGTGCCAGCAAGACACATTCTAACTATGGCTACACCTTC. It codes for CASKTHSNYGYTF.

This chain joins TRBV6-5 and TRBJ2-5; 11 nucleotides line up with TRBD2. Germline V gives CDR1 MNHEY, CDR2 SVGAGI. This CDR3 region has 14 residues. V gave up 7 bases and J gave up 5 bases; unmatched junction bases: 6. The CDR3: CASNRLAGSETQYF. In DNA, the CDR3 is TGTGCCAGCAACAGACTAGCGGGGTCGGAGACCCAGTACTTC.